The TCR beta chain described here comes from a study of post-analysis software for immune sequencing data. Overall study results and limits: TRBV5-6, TRBV5-1 and TRBV20-1 belonged to a set of roughly five TRBV segments that were more frequent in patients than controls.

This clonotype was recorded once. What it binds is unknown. CDR1 is LGHDT, CDR2 YNNKEL, per germline (reference sequence). This CDR3 has 14 residues. Between the trimmed V and J ends, which lost 5 bases and 8 bases, there was a span of 16 bases. Researchers reported that TCR beta cDNA libraries carried unique molecular identifiers. Input amounts of roughly 0.85 to 11 million T cells were used. These gave around 500,000 cDNA molecules, so each molecule approximated one T cell. MiXCR was run by TCRdb on the PCR reads, yielding one entry per CDR3 protein. The repertoire holds more than 450,000 distinct CDR3 sequences, with about 40% as singletons.

The chain links TRBV3-1 to TRBJ2-4; D is possibly TRBD1 or TRBD2 (5 bases each). This receptor was obtained from a girl aged 10 to 17 with multiple sclerosis. What was sequenced was blood. Here the CDR3 reads CASSFLSQGDIQYF. The CDR3 nucleotides are TGTGCCAGCAGCTTCTTGTCGCAGGGAGACATTCAGTACTTC.